This T cell receptor (beta chain) was captured in a study of technical replicates of blood from a few donors. CDR3 length: 15 residues. The germline V gene has CDR1 MNHNS and CDR2 SASEGT. Trimming left V 4 bases short and J 7 bases short, with 20 bases between. Profiled with immunoSEQ multiplex PCR; TCRdb holds only in-frame clones, not every one. The table shows roughly 71,000 clones, with nearly 97% occurring only once. This chain connects TRBV6-1 to TRBJ2-7; D possibly corresponds to TRBD1 (5 bases). The origin of this receptor is a human donor in good health. Sample: T cells isolated from PBMCs. CDR3 residues: CASSVQGIPFYEQYF. Here the CDR3 DNA reads TGTGCCAGCAGTGTTCAGGGAATCCCCTTTTATGAGCAGTACTTC.